A single sample is the source of the 9 T cell receptor beta chains below, sequenced in a study of blood T cell repertoires in COVID-19. Produced via immunoSEQ multiplex PCR; TCRdb's table is partial and in-frame only. The table includes about 140,000 clones, more than 70% detected once. Material: peripheral blood. These receptors came from a human donor in a cohort sampled during active COVID-19.

This rearrangement joins TRBV21-1 to TRBJ1-5; whether TRBD1, the table's D call, matches the DNA was not checked. TRBV21-1 is a recognized pseudogene. The CDR3 runs to 14 residues. CDR3 nucleotide sequence: TGTGCCAGCAGCCGACGACAGGCCAATCAGCCCCAGCATTTT. Residues: CASSRRQANQPQHF.

This chain uses TRBV12-3 or TRBV12-4 with TRBJ2-3; 7 positions match TRBD1. This CDR3 has 12 residues. V lost 7 bases and J lost 6; bases outside the gene matches: 4. The CDR3 sequence: CASTYRGDTQYF. In nucleotides, the CDR3 is TGTGCCAGCACCTACAGGGGTGATACGCAGTATTTT.

This sequence joins TRBV7-9 and TRBJ2-7, with 7 bases identical to TRBD2. V lost 8 bases to trimming and J lost 5 bases; unmatched junction nucleotides: 3. Germline values: CDR1 SEHNR, CDR2 FQNEAQ (reference sequence). CDR3 length equals 11 residues. The CDR3 sequence: CASVGTNEQYF. The CDR3, as DNA: TGTGCCAGCGTTGGGACTAACGAGCAGTACTTC.

This clone was counted ten times or more. In nucleotides, the CDR3 is TGCAGCGTTGTCGCGGGTCTAGGGTACAATGAGCAGTTCTTC. Translated, it gives CSVVAGLGYNEQFF. The chain has TRBV29-1 and TRBJ2-1, with D maybe TRBD2 (5 bases). Looked up from germline, CDR1 is SQVTM and CDR2 is ANQGSEA. The CDR3 extends over 14 amino acids. V lost 4 bases, J lost 4 bases, and 14 bases lay in between.

The gene calls are TRBV5-1 and TRBJ1-2, with 9 bases identical to TRBD1. The junction had 26 bases not matched to a gene; V was cut back by 0 bases and J by 8 bases. The CDR3 consists of 21 residues. Looked up from germline, CDR1 is SGHRS and CDR2 is YFSETQ. CDR3 DNA sequence: TGCGCCAGCAGCTTGGCCGGGACAGGGCGTAGTCCCTTCCCCAACCTCTACGGCTACACCTTC. The encoded protein is CASSLAGTGRSPFPNLYGYTF.

This rearrangement joins TRBV18 to TRBJ1-2, with D unclear. The CDR3 loop spans 16 amino acids. Per germline, CDR1 KGHSH and CDR2 LQKENI. The V and J ends lost 2 bases and 2 bases respectively, with 15 bases between them. The CDR3 DNA sequence: TGTGCCAGCTCACCAATGTCGCTCGAGTTGAACTATGGCTACACCTTC. Its translation is CASSPMSLELNYGYTF.

V is TRBV19 and J is TRBJ2-5, with D perhaps TRBD1 (5 bases). Trimming shortened V by 4 bases and J by 4 bases, and 10 bases separated the two germline ends. The germline CDR1 and CDR2 sequences are LNHDA and SQIVND (reference sequence). CDR3 length: 13 amino acids. The CDR3 DNA sequence: TGTGCCAGTAGTAAGGGGTCCCGAGAGACCCAGTACTTC. Translating gives CASSKGSRETQYF.

The CDR3 nucleotides are TGTGCCAGCACTCCAGACCCGGGGAGGGGGATGGTGAATGAGCAGTTCTTC. Residues: CASTPDPGRGMVNEQFF. The chain employs TRBV11-2 and TRBJ2-1, with D perhaps TRBD2 (7 bases). The CDR3 runs 17 residues. Trimming removed 7 bases from V and 7 bases from J, with 26 bases in between. From germline, CDR1 is SGHAT and CDR2 FQNNGV.

This chain uses TRBV19 with TRBJ2-5, with 10 bases fitting TRBD1. Germline V gene data show CDR1 as LNHDA and CDR2 as SQIVND (reference sequence). The CDR3 length is 14 residues. The V and J ends lost 4 bases and 4 bases, in that order; junction bases with no gene match: 3. The chain's CDR3 is CASSTRTGGETQYF. CDR3 nucleotide sequence: TGTGCCAGTAGTACTCGGACAGGGGGAGAGACCCAGTACTTC.